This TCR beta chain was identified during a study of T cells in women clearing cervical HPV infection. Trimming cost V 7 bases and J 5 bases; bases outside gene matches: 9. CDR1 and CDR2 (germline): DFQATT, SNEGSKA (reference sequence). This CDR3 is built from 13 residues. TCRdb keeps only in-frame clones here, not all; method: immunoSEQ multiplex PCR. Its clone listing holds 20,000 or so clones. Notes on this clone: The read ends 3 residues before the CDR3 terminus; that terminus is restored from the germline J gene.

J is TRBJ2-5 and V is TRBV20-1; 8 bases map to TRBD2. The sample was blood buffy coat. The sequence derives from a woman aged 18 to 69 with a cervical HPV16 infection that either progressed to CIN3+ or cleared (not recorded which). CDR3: CSVPLAGTETQYF. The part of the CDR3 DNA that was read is TGCAGTGTCCCCTTAGCGGGAACGGAGACC.